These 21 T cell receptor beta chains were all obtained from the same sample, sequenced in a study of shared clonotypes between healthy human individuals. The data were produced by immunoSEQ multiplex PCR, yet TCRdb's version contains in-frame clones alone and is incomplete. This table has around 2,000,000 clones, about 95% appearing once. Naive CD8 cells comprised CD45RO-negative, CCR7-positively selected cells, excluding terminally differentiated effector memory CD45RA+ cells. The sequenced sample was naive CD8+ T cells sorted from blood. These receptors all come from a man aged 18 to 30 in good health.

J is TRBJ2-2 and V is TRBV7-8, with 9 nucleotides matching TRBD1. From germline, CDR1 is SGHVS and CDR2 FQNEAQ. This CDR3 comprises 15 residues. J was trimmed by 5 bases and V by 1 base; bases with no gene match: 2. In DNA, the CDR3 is TGTGCCAGCAGCTTAGGGACAGGGGTTACCGGGGAGCTGTTTTTT. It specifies CASSLGTGVTGELFF.

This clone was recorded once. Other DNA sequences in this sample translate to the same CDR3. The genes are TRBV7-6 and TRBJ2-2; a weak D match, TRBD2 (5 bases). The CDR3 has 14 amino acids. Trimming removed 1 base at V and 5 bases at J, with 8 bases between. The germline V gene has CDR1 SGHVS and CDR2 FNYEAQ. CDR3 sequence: CASSLDGETGELFF. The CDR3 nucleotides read TGTGCCAGCAGCTTAGACGGGGAAACCGGGGAGCTGTTTTTT. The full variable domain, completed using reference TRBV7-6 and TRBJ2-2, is GAGVSQSPRYKVTKRGQDVALRCDPISGHVSLYWYRQALGQGPEFLTYFNYEAQQDKSGLPNDRFSAERPEGSISTLTIQRTEQRDSAMYRCASSLDGETGELFFGEGSRLTVL.

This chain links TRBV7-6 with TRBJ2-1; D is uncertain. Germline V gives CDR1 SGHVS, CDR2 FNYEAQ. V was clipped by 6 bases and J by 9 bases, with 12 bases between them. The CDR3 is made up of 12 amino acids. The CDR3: CASSPPWGEQFF. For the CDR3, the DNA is TGTGCCAGCAGTCCTCCCTGGGGTGAGCAGTTCTTC.

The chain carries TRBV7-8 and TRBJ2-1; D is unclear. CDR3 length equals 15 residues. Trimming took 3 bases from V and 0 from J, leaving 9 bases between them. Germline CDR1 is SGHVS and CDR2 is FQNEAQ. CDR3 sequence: CASSFTEFSYNEQFF. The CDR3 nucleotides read TGTGCCAGCAGCTTTACAGAGTTCTCCTACAATGAGCAGTTCTTC.

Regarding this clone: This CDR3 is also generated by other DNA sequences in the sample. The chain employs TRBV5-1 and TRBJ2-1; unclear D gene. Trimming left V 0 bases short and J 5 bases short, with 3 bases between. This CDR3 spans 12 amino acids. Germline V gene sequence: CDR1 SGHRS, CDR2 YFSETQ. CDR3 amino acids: CASSLANNEQFF. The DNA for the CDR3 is TGCGCCAGCAGCTTGGCCAACAATGAGCAGTTCTTC.

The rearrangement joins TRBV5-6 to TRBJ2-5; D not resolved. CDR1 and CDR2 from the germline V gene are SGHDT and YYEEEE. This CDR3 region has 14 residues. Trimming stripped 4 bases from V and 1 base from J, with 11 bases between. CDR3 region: CASSPVLVQETQYF. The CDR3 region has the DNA TGTGCCAGCAGCCCTGTTTTGGTCCAAGAGACCCAGTACTTC.

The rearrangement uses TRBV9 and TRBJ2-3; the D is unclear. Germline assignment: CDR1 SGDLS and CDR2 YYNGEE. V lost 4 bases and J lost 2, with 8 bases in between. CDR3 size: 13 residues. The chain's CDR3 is CASSLYFTDTQYF. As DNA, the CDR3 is TGTGCCAGCAGCCTGTACTTCACAGATACGCAGTATTTT.

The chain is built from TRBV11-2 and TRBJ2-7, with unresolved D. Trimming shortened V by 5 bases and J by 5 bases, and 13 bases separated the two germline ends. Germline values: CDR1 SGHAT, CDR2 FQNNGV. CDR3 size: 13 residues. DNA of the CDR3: TGTGCCAGCAGCCCCAGTGAGGCCCACGAGCAGTACTTC. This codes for CASSPSEAHEQYF.

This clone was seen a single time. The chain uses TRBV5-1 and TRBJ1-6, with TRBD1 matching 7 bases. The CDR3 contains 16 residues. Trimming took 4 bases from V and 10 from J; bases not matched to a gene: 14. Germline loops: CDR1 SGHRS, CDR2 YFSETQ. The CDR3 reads CASSAWDSRVESPLHF. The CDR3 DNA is TGCGCCAGCAGCGCCTGGGACAGCCGGGTGGAATCACCCCTCCACTTT.

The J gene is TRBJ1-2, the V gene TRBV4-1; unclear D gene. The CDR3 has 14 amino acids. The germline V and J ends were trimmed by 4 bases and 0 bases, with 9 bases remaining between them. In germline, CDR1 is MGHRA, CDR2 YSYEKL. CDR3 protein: CASSLDPSNYGYTF. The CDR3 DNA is TGCGCCAGCAGCCTGGACCCCTCTAACTATGGCTACACCTTC.

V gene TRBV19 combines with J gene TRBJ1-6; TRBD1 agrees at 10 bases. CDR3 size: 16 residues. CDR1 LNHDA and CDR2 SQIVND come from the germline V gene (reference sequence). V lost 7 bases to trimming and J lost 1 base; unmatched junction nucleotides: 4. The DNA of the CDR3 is TGTGCCAGTACCCCGGACAGGGGGTCCTATAATTCACCCCTCCACTTT. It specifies CASTPDRGSYNSPLHF.

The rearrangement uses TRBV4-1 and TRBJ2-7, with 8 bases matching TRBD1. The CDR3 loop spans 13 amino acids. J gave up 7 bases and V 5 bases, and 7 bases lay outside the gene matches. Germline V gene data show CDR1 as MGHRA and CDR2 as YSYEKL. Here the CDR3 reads CASSFDRGWEQYF. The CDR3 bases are TGCGCCAGCAGCTTCGACAGGGGATGGGAGCAGTACTTC.

The CDR3: CASSLYHRGENYGYTF. In DNA form, the CDR3 reads TGCGCCAGCAGCTTATACCACAGGGGAGAGAACTATGGCTACACCTTC. The chain links TRBV5-1 to TRBJ1-2; 7 nucleotides match TRBD1. Germline trimming cut 2 bases from V and 2 bases from J; bases unmatched to any gene: 9. Germline CDR1 SGHRS, CDR2 YFSETQ. The CDR3 is 16 amino acids.

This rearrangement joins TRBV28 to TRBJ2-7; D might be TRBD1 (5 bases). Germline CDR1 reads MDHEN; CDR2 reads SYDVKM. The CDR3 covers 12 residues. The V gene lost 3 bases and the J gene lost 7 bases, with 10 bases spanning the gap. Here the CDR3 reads CASSFQGWEQYF. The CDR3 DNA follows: TGTGCCAGCAGTTTTCAGGGTTGGGAGCAGTACTTC.

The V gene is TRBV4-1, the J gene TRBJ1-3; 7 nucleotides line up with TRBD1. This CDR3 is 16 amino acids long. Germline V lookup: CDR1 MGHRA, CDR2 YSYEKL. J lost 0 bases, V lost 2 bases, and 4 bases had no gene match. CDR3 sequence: CASSQRGLNSGNTIYF. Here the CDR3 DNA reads TGCGCCAGCAGCCAAAGGGGGCTCAACTCTGGAAACACCATATATTTT.

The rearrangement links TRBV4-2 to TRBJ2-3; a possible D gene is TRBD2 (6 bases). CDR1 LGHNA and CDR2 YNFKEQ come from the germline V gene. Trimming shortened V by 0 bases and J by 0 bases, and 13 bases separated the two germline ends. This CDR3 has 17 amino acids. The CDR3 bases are TGTGCCAGCAGCCAAGATTGGATGGGGACTAGCACAGATACGCAGTATTTT. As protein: CASSQDWMGTSTDTQYF.

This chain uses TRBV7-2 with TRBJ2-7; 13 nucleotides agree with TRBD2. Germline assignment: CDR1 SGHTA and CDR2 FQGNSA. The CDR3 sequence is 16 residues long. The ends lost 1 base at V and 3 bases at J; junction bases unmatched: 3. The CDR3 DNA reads TGTGCCAGCAGCTTAGAACTAGCGGGAGGGTACTACGAGCAGTACTTC. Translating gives CASSLELAGGYYEQYF.

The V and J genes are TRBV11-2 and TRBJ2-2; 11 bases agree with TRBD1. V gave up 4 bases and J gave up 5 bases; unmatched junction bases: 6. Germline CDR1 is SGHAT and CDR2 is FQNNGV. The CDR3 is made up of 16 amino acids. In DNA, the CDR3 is TGTGCCAGCAGCTATGGACAGGGGGCAGGAACCGGGGAGCTGTTTTTT. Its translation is CASSYGQGAGTGELFF.

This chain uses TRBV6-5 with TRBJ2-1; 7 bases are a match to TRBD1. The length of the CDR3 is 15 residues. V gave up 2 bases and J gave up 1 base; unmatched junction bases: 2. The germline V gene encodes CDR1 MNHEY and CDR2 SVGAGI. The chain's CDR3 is CASSYDRESYNEQFF. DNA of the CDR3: TGTGCCAGCAGTTACGACAGGGAGTCCTACAATGAGCAGTTCTTC.

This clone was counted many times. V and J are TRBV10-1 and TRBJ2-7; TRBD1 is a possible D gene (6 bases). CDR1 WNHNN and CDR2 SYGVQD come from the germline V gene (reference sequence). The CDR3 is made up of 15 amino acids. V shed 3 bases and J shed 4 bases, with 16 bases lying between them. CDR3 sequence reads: CASSDGRGRVYEQYF. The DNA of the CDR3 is TGCGCCAGCAGTGATGGCAGGGGAAGGGTGTACGAGCAGTACTTC.

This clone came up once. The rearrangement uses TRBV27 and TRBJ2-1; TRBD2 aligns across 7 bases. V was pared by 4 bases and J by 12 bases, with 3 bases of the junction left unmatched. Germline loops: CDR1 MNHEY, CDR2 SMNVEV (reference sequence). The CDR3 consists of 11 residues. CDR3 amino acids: CASSWEGLQFF. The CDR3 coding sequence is TGTGCCAGCAGTTGGGAGGGTTTGCAGTTCTTC.